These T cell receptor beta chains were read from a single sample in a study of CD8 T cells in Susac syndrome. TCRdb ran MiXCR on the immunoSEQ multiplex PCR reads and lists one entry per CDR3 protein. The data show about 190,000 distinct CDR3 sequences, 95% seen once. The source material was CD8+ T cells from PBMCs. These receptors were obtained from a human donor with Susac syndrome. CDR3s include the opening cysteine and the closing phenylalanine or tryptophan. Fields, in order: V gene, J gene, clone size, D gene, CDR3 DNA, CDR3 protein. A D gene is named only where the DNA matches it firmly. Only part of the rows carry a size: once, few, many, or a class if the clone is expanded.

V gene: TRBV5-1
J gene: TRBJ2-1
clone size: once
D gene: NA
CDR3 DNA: TGCGCCAGCAGCTTGGCGAACCGAGAGCAGTTCTTC
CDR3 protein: CASSLANREQFF

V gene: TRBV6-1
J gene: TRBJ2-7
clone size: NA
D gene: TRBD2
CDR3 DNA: TGTGCCAGCAGTGGGACTAGCGGGTTTAGCTCCTACGAGCAGTACTTC
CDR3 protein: CASSGTSGFSSYEQYF

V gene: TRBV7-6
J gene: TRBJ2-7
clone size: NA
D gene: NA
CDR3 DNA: TGTGCCAGCAGCCCAGACACGGTCGAGCAGTACTTC
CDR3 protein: CASSPDTVEQYF

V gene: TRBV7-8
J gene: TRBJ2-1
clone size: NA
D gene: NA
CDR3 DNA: TGTGCCAGCAGCACGGGACTTTCGAATGAGCAGTTCTTC
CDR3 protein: CASSTGLSNEQFF

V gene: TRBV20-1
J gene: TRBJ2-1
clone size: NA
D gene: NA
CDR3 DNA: TGCAGTGCTAGAGATCAGGAGGGTTTTTTCAATGAGCAGTTCTTC
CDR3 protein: CSARDQEGFFNEQFF

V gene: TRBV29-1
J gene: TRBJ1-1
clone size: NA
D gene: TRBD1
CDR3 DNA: TGCAGCGTTGCGGTTACCCGACAGGGTAAAGCTTTCTTT
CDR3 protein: CSVAVTRQGKAFF

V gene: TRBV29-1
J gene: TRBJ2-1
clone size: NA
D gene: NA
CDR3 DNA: TGCAGCGTTCTCGGTCGGTCGCTCTCCTACAATGAGCAGTTCTTC
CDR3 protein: CSVLGRSLSYNEQFF

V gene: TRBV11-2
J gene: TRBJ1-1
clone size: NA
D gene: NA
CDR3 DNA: TGTGCCAGCAGCTTAGACGTGAATACTGAAGCTTTCTTT
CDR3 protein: CASSLDVNTEAFF

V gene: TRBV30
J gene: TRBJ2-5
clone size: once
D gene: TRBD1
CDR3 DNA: TGTGCTGGGGGTGGGACAGGGTGGGAGACCCAGTACTTC
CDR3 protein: CAGGGTGWETQYF

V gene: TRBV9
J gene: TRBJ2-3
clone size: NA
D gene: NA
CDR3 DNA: TGTGCCAGCAGCGGGTCGACTAGCACAGATACGCAGTATTTT
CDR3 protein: CASSGSTSTDTQYF

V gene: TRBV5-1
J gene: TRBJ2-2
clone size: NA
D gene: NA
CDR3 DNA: TGCGCCAGCAGCTTGGCCAGGGCCGCGAACACCGGGGAGCTGTTTTTT
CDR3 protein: CASSLARAANTGELFF

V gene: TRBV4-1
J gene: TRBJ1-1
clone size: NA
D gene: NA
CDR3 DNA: TGCGCCAGCAGCCGGGCCCCGGACACTGAAGCTTTCTTT
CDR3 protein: CASSRAPDTEAFF

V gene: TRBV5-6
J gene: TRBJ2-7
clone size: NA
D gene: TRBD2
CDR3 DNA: TGTGCCAGCAGCTTGTATGAGCGGGGACTCTCCTACGAGCAGTACTTC
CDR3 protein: CASSLYERGLSYEQYF

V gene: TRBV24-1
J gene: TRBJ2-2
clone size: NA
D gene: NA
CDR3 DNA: TGTGCCACCAGTGATTTTCCGGGGGGGGAGCTGTTTTTT
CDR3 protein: CATSDFPGGELFF

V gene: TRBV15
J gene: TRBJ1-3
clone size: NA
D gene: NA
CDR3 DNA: TGTGCCACCAGCCCAGACGGGGGAGGTGGAAACACCATATATTTT
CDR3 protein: CATSPDGGGGNTIYF

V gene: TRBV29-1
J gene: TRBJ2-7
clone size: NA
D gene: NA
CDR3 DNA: TGCAGCGCAGCAATACAGGGTGAGCAGTACTTC
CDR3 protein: CSAAIQGEQYF

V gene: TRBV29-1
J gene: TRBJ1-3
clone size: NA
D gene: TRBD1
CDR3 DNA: TGCAGCGTCGGATCCGGGACAGGGTTCAACACCATATATTTT
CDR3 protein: CSVGSGTGFNTIYF

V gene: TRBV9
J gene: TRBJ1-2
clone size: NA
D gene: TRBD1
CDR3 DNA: TGTGCCAGCAGCGTGACAGGGGCTTTCGACTATGGCTACACCTTC
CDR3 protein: CASSVTGAFDYGYTF

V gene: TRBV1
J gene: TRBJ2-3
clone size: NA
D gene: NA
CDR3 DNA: TGCACCAGCAGCCAAAGCGGGCGTACAGATACGCAGTATTTT
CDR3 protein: CTSSQSGRTDTQYF

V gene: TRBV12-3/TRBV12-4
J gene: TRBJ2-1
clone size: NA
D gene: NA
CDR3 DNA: TGTGCCAGCAGTTGGGCCTGGGATGAGCAGTTCTTC
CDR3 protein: CASSWAWDEQFF

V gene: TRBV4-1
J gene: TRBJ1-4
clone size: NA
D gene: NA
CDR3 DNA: TGCGCCAGCAGCCAATTCCCTAGGGCCACGCCGAATGAAAAACTGTTTTTT
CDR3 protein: CASSQFPRATPNEKLFF

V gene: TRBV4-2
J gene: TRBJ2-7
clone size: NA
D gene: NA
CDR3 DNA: TGTGCCAGCAGCCAAGATATCAGCTACGAGCAGTACTTC
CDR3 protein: CASSQDISYEQYF